Described below is a single TCR beta chain sequence and its context. TCRdb's table, derived via immunoSEQ multiplex PCR, lists solely in-frame clones and lacks some. The table shows tens of thousands of clones, with over 75% occurring only once. This specimen belongs to a study of T cells in narcolepsy. V was trimmed by 5 bases and J by 4 bases, leaving 11 bases between them. The CDR3 length is 14 residues. Germline assignment: CDR1 MDHEN and CDR2 SYDVKM. This TCR was sampled from a human donor with narcolepsy. The rearrangement uses TRBV28 and TRBJ1-4, with D possibly matching TRBD1 (5 bases). Sample: CD45RA- memory CD4+ T cells from PBMCs. The CDR3 DNA is TGTGCCAGCAGTGACAGAATGAGTAATGAAAAACTGTTTTTT. Translating gives CASSDRMSNEKLFF.